Following are 19 T cell receptor beta chains from one sample sequenced in a study of technical replicates of blood from a few donors. Some clones are missing from TCRdb's copy, which holds only in-frame ones; the method was immunoSEQ multiplex PCR. The repertoire holds 80,000 or so clones, roughly 98% seen once, with roughly 0.16% in the top ten. Sample: T cells isolated from PBMCs. The receptors were gathered from a human donor in good health.

The rearrangement links TRBV19 to TRBJ1-3; TRBD1 agrees at 7 bases. V lost 6 bases and J lost 2; bases outside the gene matches: 4. Germline loops: CDR1 LNHDA, CDR2 SQIVND (reference sequence). This CDR3 has 14 amino acids. For the CDR3, the DNA is TGTGCCAGTAGAAACAGGGGAGCTGGAAACACCATATATTTT. Residues: CASRNRGAGNTIYF.

CDR3 protein: CASRPGLEAGELFF. The CDR3 bases are TGTGCCAGCAGACCGGGACTAGAGGCCGGGGAGCTGTTTTTT. The rearrangement uses TRBV25-1 and TRBJ2-2; 8 nucleotides match TRBD2. This CDR3 contains 14 residues. V lost 6 bases to trimming and J lost 6 bases; unmatched junction nucleotides: 6. Germline V CDR1 and CDR2: MGHDK, SYGVNS. The variable domain in full, completed from reference TRBV25-1 and TRBJ2-2, reads EADIYQTPRYLVIGTGKKITLECSQTMGHDKMYWYQQDPGMELHLIHYSYGVNSTEKGDLSSESTVSRIRTEHFPLTLESARPSHTSQYLCASRPGLEAGELFFGEGSRLTVL.

The gene calls are TRBV4-2 and TRBJ2-5; D is undetermined. The CDR3 spans 16 residues. CDR1 is LGHNA, CDR2 YNFKEQ, per germline. V was clipped by 0 bases and J by 3 bases, with 14 bases between them. The CDR3 region has the DNA TGTGCCAGCAGCCAAGAAGTAGTGGGCAAAAAAGAGACCCAGTACTTC. Protein: CASSQEVVGKKETQYF.

The chain combines TRBV6-1 with TRBJ2-2; TRBD2 is a possible D gene (5 bases). The CDR3 is 15 amino acids. The V end lost 11 bases, the J end lost 0 bases, and 16 bases lay between the germline ends. Germline CDR1 and CDR2: MNHNS and SASEGT. CDR3 coding DNA: TGTGCCCTCGGAGGTATTACCGCGAACACCGGGGAGCTGTTTTTT. Amino acids: CALGGITANTGELFF.

The chain combines TRBV5-4 with TRBJ2-2; TRBD2 matches 10 bases. The CDR3 length is 15 residues. Germline V gene data show CDR1 as SGHNT and CDR2 as YYREEE (reference sequence). The junction had 6 bases not matched to a gene; V was cut back by 5 bases and J by 5 bases. The CDR3 spells CASSEAGGQTGELFF. The CDR3 coding sequence is TGTGCCAGCAGTGAAGCGGGAGGGCAAACCGGGGAGCTGTTTTTT.

This chain uses TRBV7-8 with TRBJ2-1; the match to TRBD1 covers 10 bases. Germline V gives CDR1 SGHVS, CDR2 FQNEAQ. The CDR3 runs to 15 residues. CDR3 in amino acids: CVTQARQGAWNEQFF. The DNA of the CDR3 is TGTGTTACGCAAGCTCGACAGGGGGCGTGGAATGAGCAGTTCTTC.

This chain links TRBV30 with TRBJ2-3; no reliable D call. The V gene lost 3 bases and the J gene lost 3 bases, with 16 bases spanning the gap. The germline gives CDR1 GTSNPN, CDR2 SVGIG (reference sequence). The CDR3 consists of 15 residues. The CDR3 loop reads CAWSRTVMRTDTQYF. The CDR3 nucleotides read TGTGCCTGGAGCCGAACTGTGATGAGGACAGATACGCAGTATTTT.

The rearrangement uses TRBV5-1 and TRBJ1-4, with D possibly TRBD1 on 5 matching bases. The CDR3 extends over 13 amino acids. Germline V CDR1 and CDR2: SGHRS, YFSETQ. V was clipped by 1 base and J by 8 bases, with 9 bases between them. This CDR3 reads CASSLPGGEKLFF. Here the CDR3 DNA reads TGCGCCAGCAGCTTGCCGGGGGGAGAAAAACTGTTTTTT.

The chain combines TRBV11-2 with TRBJ2-5; 7 bases align to TRBD1. V dropped 5 bases and J dropped 3; count of bases not matched to a gene: 12. Germline V lookup: CDR1 SGHAT, CDR2 FQNNGV. The CDR3 length is 16 residues. The CDR3 protein is CASSQTLQGNEETQYF. The DNA of the CDR3 is TGTGCCAGCAGCCAGACCCTACAGGGGAATGAAGAGACCCAGTACTTC.

The chain carries TRBV7-9 and TRBJ2-5, with TRBD1 matching over 8 bases. This CDR3 contains 17 residues. Germline values: CDR1 SEHNR, CDR2 FQNEAQ (reference sequence). V was pared by 2 bases and J by 4 bases, with 12 bases of the junction left unmatched. The CDR3 is CASSLSPQGVVRETQYF. The CDR3 region has the DNA TGTGCCAGCAGCTTATCCCCACAGGGGGTGGTTCGAGAGACCCAGTACTTC. Complete variable domain (other parts from reference TRBV7-9 and TRBJ2-5): DTGVSQNPRHKITKRGQNVTFRCDPISEHNRLYWYRQTLGQGPEFLTYFQNEAQLEKSRLLSDRFSAERPKGSFSTLEIQRTEQGDSAMYLCASSLSPQGVVRETQYFGPGTRLLVL.

The CDR3 region is CASSLDSLRSRELFF. The CDR3 coding sequence is TGTGCCAGCAGCTTAGATTCTTTGAGGTCCCGGGAGCTGTTTTTT. The genes are TRBV11-3 and TRBJ2-2; D not resolved. CDR1 and CDR2 (germline): SGHNT, YENEEA. This CDR3 has 15 residues. With 0 bases removed from V and 9 bases from J, the gap between germline ends came to 14 bases.

This sequence joins TRBV9 and TRBJ2-2; no clear D gene. The CDR3 has 13 amino acids. V lost 0 bases and J 8 bases, leaving 8 bases between the germline ends. Germline CDR1 is SGDLS and CDR2 is YYNGEE. CDR3 residues: CASSVGSQGELFF. For the CDR3, the DNA is TGTGCCAGCAGCGTAGGATCACAGGGGGAGCTGTTTTTT.

The chain links TRBV6-5 to TRBJ1-5; 7 bases agree with TRBD1. The CDR3 runs to 13 residues. V shed 6 bases, J shed 4 bases, and the junction held 3 bases outside the gene matches. CDR1 MNHEY and CDR2 SVGAGI come from the germline V gene. As DNA, the CDR3 is TGTGCCAGCAGCGGGACAGTTAATCAGCCCCAGCATTTT. Residues: CASSGTVNQPQHF.

Details on this clone: Mismatch with germline at one junction end may stem from a read error. V usage is TRBV7-7 and J usage is TRBJ1-4; 8 bases are shared with TRBD1. Germline loops: CDR1 SSHAT, CDR2 FNYEAQ (reference sequence). The CDR3 length is 13 residues. The DNA of the CDR3 is TGTGCTAGCAGCTTAACCCCGGGACAGGAACTGTTTTTT. Protein sequence: CASSLTPGQELFF.

J is TRBJ1-2 and V is TRBV27; 9 positions agree with TRBD1. J was trimmed by 4 bases and V by 6 bases; bases with no gene match: 9. The CDR3 runs to 15 residues. Germline CDR1 reads MNHEY; CDR2 reads SMNVEV (reference sequence). In DNA, the CDR3 is TGTGCCAGCAGGCTCCGGGACAGGGCTAGCTATGGCTACACCTTC. It specifies CASRLRDRASYGYTF.

The rearrangement joins TRBV6-5 to TRBJ1-2; D is undetermined. Per the germline V gene, CDR1 is MNHEY and CDR2 is SVGAGI. This CDR3 spans 12 amino acids. For the CDR3, the DNA is TGTGTGGTATTTCGCGGCAACTATGGCTACACCTTC. It yields the protein CVVFRGNYGYTF.

This clone came up once. The chain links TRBV2 to TRBJ2-2; D is possibly TRBD2 (6 bases). In germline, CDR1 is SNHLY, CDR2 FYNNEI. The CDR3 totals 15 residues. V lost 3 bases, J lost 1 base, and 9 bases lay in between. In DNA, the CDR3 is TGTGCCAGCAGTGAGCGGGGACTGAACACCGGGGAGCTGTTTTTT. This codes for CASSERGLNTGELFF.

V is TRBV6-5 and J is TRBJ1-1; a weak D match, TRBD1 (5 bases). This CDR3 region has 16 residues. Germline V gives CDR1 MNHEY, CDR2 SVGAGI. Trimming stripped 4 bases from V and 0 bases from J, with 15 bases between. CDR3 amino acids: CASSSWGGSMNTEAFF. CDR3 in DNA: TGTGCCAGCAGTTCGTGGGGGGGTTCCATGAACACTGAAGCTTTCTTT.

The chain joins TRBV27 to TRBJ2-3; 7 nucleotides agree with TRBD2. Germline V lookup: CDR1 MNHEY, CDR2 SMNVEV (reference sequence). CDR3 length: 17 amino acids. V lost 6 bases to trimming and J lost 0 bases; unmatched junction nucleotides: 12. This CDR3 reads CASREISGPFSTDTQYF. The CDR3 nucleotides are TGTGCCAGCAGGGAAATTAGCGGGCCGTTCAGCACAGATACGCAGTATTTT.